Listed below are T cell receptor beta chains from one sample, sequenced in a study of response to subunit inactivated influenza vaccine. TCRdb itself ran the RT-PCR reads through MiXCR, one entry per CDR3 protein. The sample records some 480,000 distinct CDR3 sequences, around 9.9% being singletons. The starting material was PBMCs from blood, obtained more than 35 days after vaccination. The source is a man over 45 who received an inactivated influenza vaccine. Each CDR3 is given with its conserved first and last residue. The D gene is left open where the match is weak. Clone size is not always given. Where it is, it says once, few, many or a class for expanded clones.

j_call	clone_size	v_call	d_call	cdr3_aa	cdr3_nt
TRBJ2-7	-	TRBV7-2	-	CASNRPPYEQYF	TGTGCCAGCAACCGCCCTCCCTACGAGCAGTACTTC
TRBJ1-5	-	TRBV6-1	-	CASSEETGNQPQHF	TGTGCCAGCAGTGAAGAAACAGGGAATCAGCCCCAGCATTTT
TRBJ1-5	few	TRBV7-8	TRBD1	CASSLAGTGISNQPQHF	TGTGCCAGCAGCTTGGCCGGGACAGGGATAAGCAATCAGCCCCAGCATTTT
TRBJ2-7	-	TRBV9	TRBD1	CASSVGVGGTGGEDEQYF	TGTGCCAGCAGCGTAGGTGTCGGAGGGACAGGGGGCGAGGACGAGCAGTACTTC
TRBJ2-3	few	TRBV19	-	CASSAQGITDTQYF	TGTGCCAGTAGTGCACAGGGTATTACAGATACGCAGTATTTT
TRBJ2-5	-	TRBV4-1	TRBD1	CASSTTGSMETQYF	TGCGCCAGCAGTACGACAGGGTCCATGGAGACCCAGTACTTC
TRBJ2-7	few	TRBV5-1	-	CASSSDTHPYEQYF	TGCGCCAGCAGCTCCGATACCCACCCCTACGAGCAGTACTTC
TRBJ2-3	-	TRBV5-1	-	CASKGGASTDTRYF	TGCGCCAGCAAGGGAGGCGCGAGCACAGATACGCGGTATTTT
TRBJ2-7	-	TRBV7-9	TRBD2	CASSFGGGGPYEQYF	TGTGCCAGCAGCTTTGGTGGGGGGGGACCCTACGAGCAGTACTTC
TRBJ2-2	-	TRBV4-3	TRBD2	CASSHETPGLGTRTGELFF	TGCGCCAGCAGCCATGAAACCCCGGGACTAGGAACTCGTACCGGGGAGCTGTTTTTT
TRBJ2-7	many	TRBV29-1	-	CSVASYEQYF	TGCAGCGTAGCCTCCTACGAGCAGTACTTC
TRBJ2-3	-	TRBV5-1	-	CASSLVGKSTDTQYF	TGCGCCAGCAGCTTGGTAGGCAAGAGCACAGATACGCAGTATTTT
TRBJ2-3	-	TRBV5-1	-	CASSYRQGTDTQYF	TGCGCCAGCAGCTACAGACAGGGCACAGATACGCAGTATTTT
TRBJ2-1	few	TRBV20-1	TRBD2	CSASILGTSGRAEQFF	TGCAGTGCTAGTATTCTGGGGACTAGCGGGAGGGCCGAGCAGTTCTTC
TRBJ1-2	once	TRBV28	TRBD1	CASRVAGGGNYGYTF	TGTGCCAGCAGGGTCGCAGGGGGGGGTAACTATGGCTACACCTTC
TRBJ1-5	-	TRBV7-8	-	CASSPRDFYSNQPQHF	TGTGCCAGCAGCCCCCGGGACTTTTATAGCAATCAGCCCCAGCATTTT
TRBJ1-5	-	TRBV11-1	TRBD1	CASSQAGGGQPQHF	TGTGCCAGCAGCCAAGCAGGGGGCGGCCAGCCCCAGCATTTT
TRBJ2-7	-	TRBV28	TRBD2	CASSPEAGLSYEQYF	TGTGCCAGCAGTCCTGAAGCGGGGCTCTCCTACGAGCAGTACTTC
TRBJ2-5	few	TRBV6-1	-	CASRANRQETQYF	TGTGCCAGCAGGGCCAACAGACAAGAGACCCAGTACTTC
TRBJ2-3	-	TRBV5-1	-	CASSLADGDTQYF	TGCGCCAGCAGCTTGGCCGACGGAGATACGCAGTATTTT
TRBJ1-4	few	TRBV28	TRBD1	CASSSAGDRASEKLFF	TGTGCCAGCAGTTCGGCCGGGGACAGGGCAAGTGAAAAACTGTTTTTT
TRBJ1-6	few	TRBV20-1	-	CSAREWGRSSYNSPLHF	TGCAGTGCTAGAGAGTGGGGCAGGAGCTCCTATAATTCACCCCTCCACTTT
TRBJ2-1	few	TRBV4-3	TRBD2	CASSFLGGLAGASYNEQFF	TGCGCCAGCAGCTTCTTAGGAGGACTAGCGGGGGCTTCCTACAATGAGCAGTTCTTC
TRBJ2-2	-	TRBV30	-	CAWNIGWKRAGTGELFF	TGTGCCTGGAATATTGGTTGGAAAAGGGCGGGCACCGGGGAGCTGTTTTTT
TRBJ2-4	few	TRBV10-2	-	CASSEGEGLAKNIQYF	TGCGCCAGCAGTGAGGGGGAAGGACTAGCCAAAAACATTCAGTACTTC
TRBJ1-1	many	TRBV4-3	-	CASRGATEAFF	TGCGCCAGCCGGGGCGCGACTGAAGCTTTCTTT
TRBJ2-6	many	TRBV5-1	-	CASSLDVSGANVLTF	TGCGCCAGCAGCTTGGATGTTTCTGGGGCCAACGTCCTGACTTTC
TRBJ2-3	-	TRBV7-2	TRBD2	CASSFSGGGNTDTQYF	TGTGCCAGCAGCTTTAGCGGGGGGGGAAACACAGATACGCAGTATTTT
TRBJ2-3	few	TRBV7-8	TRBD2	CAVPLRAGGSTDTQYF	TGTGCCGTTCCCCTGCGAGCGGGAGGATCCACAGATACGCAGTATTTT
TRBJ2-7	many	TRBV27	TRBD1	CASSLNRGYEQYF	TGTGCCAGCAGTTTAAACAGGGGCTACGAGCAGTACTTC
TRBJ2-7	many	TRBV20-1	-	CSARDYRSYEQYF	TGCAGTGCTAGAGATTACAGGTCTTACGAGCAGTACTTC
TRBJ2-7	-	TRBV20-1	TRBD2	CSASWLAGVEQYF	TGCAGTGCTAGCTGGCTAGCGGGAGTCGAGCAGTACTTC
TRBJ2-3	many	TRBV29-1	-	CSVAGSDTQYF	TGCAGCGTCGCGGGGTCAGATACGCAGTATTTT
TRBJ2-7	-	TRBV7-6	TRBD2	CASSLAWRAGGPYGPYEQYF	TGTGCCAGCAGCTTAGCGTGGCGGGCGGGAGGGCCCTATGGACCTTACGAGCAGTACTTC
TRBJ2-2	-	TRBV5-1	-	CASVNSVNTGELFF	TGCGCCAGCGTCAACTCAGTCAACACCGGGGAGCTGTTTTTT
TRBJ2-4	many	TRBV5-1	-	CASSLGGDKNIQYF	TGCGCCAGCAGCCTAGGGGGTGACAAAAACATTCAGTACTTC
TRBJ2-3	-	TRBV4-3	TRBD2	CASSQASGRVTDTQYF	TGCGCCAGCAGCCAAGCTAGCGGGAGGGTAACAGATACGCAGTATTTT
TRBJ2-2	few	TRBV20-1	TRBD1	CSAPGQGRSTNTGELFF	TGCAGTGCTCCGGGACAGGGGCGATCCACGAACACCGGGGAGCTGTTTTTT